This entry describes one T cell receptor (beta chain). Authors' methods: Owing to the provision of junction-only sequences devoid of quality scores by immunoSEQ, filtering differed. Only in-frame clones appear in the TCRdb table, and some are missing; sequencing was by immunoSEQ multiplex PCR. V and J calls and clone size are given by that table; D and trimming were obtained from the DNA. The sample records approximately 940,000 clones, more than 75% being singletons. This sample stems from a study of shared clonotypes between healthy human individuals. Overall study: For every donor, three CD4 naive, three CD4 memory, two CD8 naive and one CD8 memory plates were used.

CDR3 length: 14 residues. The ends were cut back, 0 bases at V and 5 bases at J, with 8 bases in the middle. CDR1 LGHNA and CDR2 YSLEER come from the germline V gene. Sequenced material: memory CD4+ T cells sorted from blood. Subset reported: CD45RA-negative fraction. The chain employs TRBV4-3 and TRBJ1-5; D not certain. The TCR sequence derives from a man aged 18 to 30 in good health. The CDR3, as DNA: TGCGCCAGCAGCCAAGAACTAAGTTATCAGCCCCAGCATTTT. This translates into CASSQELSYQPQHF.